The 10 T cell receptor beta chains listed next were all sequenced from one sample in a study of blood T cell repertoires in COVID-19. The table came from immunoSEQ multiplex PCR; TCRdb's copy has only in-frame clones and leaves some out. The data show approximately 210,000 clones, roughly 86% seen once. Sequenced: peripheral blood. The source is a woman between 35 and 50 years old with acute or convalescent COVID-19.

This chain links TRBV7-3 with TRBJ1-4, with D perhaps TRBD1 (5 bases). V lost 5 bases and J 0 bases, leaving 10 bases between the germline ends. Germline CDR1 and CDR2: SGHTA and FQGTGA. There are 15 residues in the CDR3. CDR3 region: CASSQGIATNEKLFF. The CDR3 DNA follows: TGTGCCAGCAGCCAGGGAATTGCAACTAATGAAAAACTGTTTTTT.

The count of this clone is one. V is TRBV5-1 and J is TRBJ2-7, with TRBD1 identical over 10 bases. V was pared by 0 bases and J by 4 bases, with 7 bases of the junction left unmatched. The CDR3 is made up of 16 amino acids. Germline lookup yields CDR1 SGHRS and CDR2 YFSETQ. This chain's CDR3 is CASSLGTGGIGYEQYF. CDR3 DNA: TGCGCCAGCAGCTTGGGGACAGGGGGGATCGGATACGAGCAGTACTTC.

The gene calls are TRBV10-2 and TRBJ1-4, with 8 bases lining up with TRBD1. The CDR3 runs 13 residues. The trim removed 5 bases at V and 8 bases at J, leaving 4 bases unmatched. Germline V gene data show CDR1 as WSHSY and CDR2 as SAAADI. The CDR3 reads CASSSGGGEKLFF. In nucleotides, the CDR3 is TGCGCCAGCAGTTCAGGGGGCGGGGAAAAACTGTTTTTT.

This chain uses TRBV6-6 with TRBJ2-3; 7 bases are shared with TRBD1. V shed 5 bases and J 2 bases; nucleotides not matched to a gene: 4. This CDR3 is 14 amino acids long. Germline loops: CDR1 MNHNY, CDR2 SVGAGI (reference sequence). Here the CDR3 reads CASSTGQYTDTQYF. The CDR3 DNA is TGTGCCAGCAGTACGGGACAGTACACAGATACGCAGTATTTT.

This clone has just a few counts. The chain links TRBV6-2 or TRBV6-3 to TRBJ2-1; D ambiguous. Germline V gives CDR1 MNHEY, CDR2 SVGEGT. V dropped 2 bases and J dropped 0 bases, with 8 bases sitting between them. The CDR3 loop spans 15 amino acids. This chain's CDR3 is CASSYSWSSYNEQFF. CDR3 sequence (DNA): TGTGCCAGCAGTTACAGCTGGAGCTCCTACAATGAGCAGTTCTTC.

A word on this clone: One junction end does not reproduce the germline sequence, and a read error may be involved. The rearrangement joins TRBV19 to TRBJ2-1; 9 positions match TRBD2. Germline CDR1 and CDR2: LNHDA and SQIVND (reference sequence). This CDR3 is built from 14 residues. CDR3 residues: CASSVPSGANQQFF. The CDR3 region has the DNA TGTGCCAGTAGTGTGCCTAGCGGGGCCAATCAGCAGTTCTTC.

V usage is TRBV24-1 and J usage is TRBJ2-1, with 11 positions matching TRBD2. CDR3 length: 20 amino acids. The V gene's germline CDR1 is KGHDR and CDR2 SFDVKD. V lost 5 bases and J lost 0; bases outside the gene matches: 14. CDR3 in amino acids: CATSVTTGTSGTGSYNEQFF. The CDR3, as DNA: TGTGCCACCAGTGTTACCACCGGGACTAGCGGCACCGGCTCCTACAATGAGCAGTTCTTC.

The V call is TRBV23-1, the J call TRBJ2-7; D is perhaps TRBD2 (5 bases). TRBV23-1 belongs to the ORF category, with a function that is uncertain. The CDR3 spans 14 residues. Trimming pared 0 bases from V and 5 bases from J, leaving 11 bases between. CDR3 in DNA: TGCGCCAGCAGTCAATCCCCGGGAAGCAACGAGCAGTACTTC. It yields the protein CASSQSPGSNEQYF.

The V and J genes are TRBV29-1 and TRBJ2-1; tentatively, D is TRBD2 (6 bases). The length of the CDR3 is 15 residues. Germline V gene lookup returns CDR1 SQVTM and CDR2 ANQGSEA. The V end lost 0 bases, the J end lost 5 bases, and 14 bases lay between the germline ends. CDR3 region: CSVEDPGGANNEQFF. The CDR3 DNA follows: TGCAGCGTTGAAGATCCGGGCGGGGCAAACAATGAGCAGTTCTTC.

The chain uses TRBV7-9 and TRBJ1-1; possible D gene TRBD1, 5 bases. The germline V and J ends were trimmed by 1 base and 4 bases, with 13 bases remaining between them. Germline-derived CDR1 and CDR2 are SEHNR and FQNEAQ (reference sequence). The CDR3 is made up of 15 amino acids. The CDR3 nucleotides read TGTGCCAGCAGCTTAGTAAGGGAGGGGAGCACTGAAGCTTTCTTT. Translating it yields CASSLVREGSTEAFF.